What follows are 11 T cell receptor beta chains derived from one specimen sequenced in a study of T cells in Graves' hyperthyroidism and ophthalmopathy. The CDR3 regions of TCR beta were amplified from RNA transcripts. The TCR CDR3 was amplified in a first-round RT-PCR using the HTBI primer set. One entry per CDR3 protein results from TCRdb running MiXCR on the multiplex PCR reads. The sample includes 85,000 to 110,000 distinct CDR3 sequences, 47% of them seen just once. Sequencing was carried out using blood. Every receptor here comes from a man in his forties or fifties with Graves' hyperthyroidism.

This clonotype was counted many times. The V gene is TRBV20-1, the J gene TRBJ2-1, with D maybe TRBD1 (6 bases). Germline values: CDR1 DFQATT, CDR2 SNEGSKA (reference sequence). Deletions cut 6 bases from V and 6 bases from J, with 9 bases between. The CDR3 is made up of 11 amino acids. CDR3 residues: CSADRRNEQFF. The CDR3 nucleotides are TGCAGTGCAGACAGGCGCAATGAGCAGTTCTTC.

This clonotype was seen repeatedly, ten times or more. The rearrangement uses TRBV12-3 or TRBV12-4 and TRBJ2-2, with TRBD2 matching 8 bases. This CDR3 comprises 13 residues. V lost 5 bases and J lost 7; bases outside the gene matches: 3. This CDR3 reads CASSVTSDGELFF. Written as DNA, the CDR3 is TGTGCCAGCAGTGTGACTAGCGACGGGGAGCTGTTTTTT.

The chain carries TRBV10-3 and TRBJ2-3; 8 positions agree with TRBD2. This CDR3 spans 15 amino acids. The V gene end was trimmed by 2 bases and the J gene end by 4 bases; junction bases not matched to a gene: 5. CDR1 and CDR2 from the germline V gene are ENHRY and SYGVKD. This chain's CDR3 is CAISEGTSSADTQYF. CDR3 nucleotides: TGTGCCATCAGTGAGGGGACTAGTTCCGCAGATACGCAGTATTTT.

Ten or more counts support this clonotype. The chain links TRBV5-6 to TRBJ2-2, with TRBD1 matching over 7 bases. The germline V gene has CDR1 SGHDT and CDR2 YYEEEE. The CDR3 is made up of 15 amino acids. V shed 4 bases, J shed 5 bases, and the junction held 8 bases outside the gene matches. The CDR3 bases are TGTGCCAGCAGCCGGGACAGTTACACTACCGGGGAGCTGTTTTTT. Protein product: CASSRDSYTTGELFF.

This chain joins TRBV29-1 and TRBJ1-2, with 7 bases that match TRBD1. This CDR3 comprises 12 residues. The V and J ends lost 7 bases and 6 bases, in that order; junction bases with no gene match: 8. From germline, CDR1 is SQVTM and CDR2 ANQGSEA. CDR3 amino acids: CSGGRGQNGYTF. The DNA of the CDR3 is TGCAGCGGCGGGAGGGGGCAGAATGGCTACACCTTC.

The chain recombines TRBV24-1 with TRBJ2-1; TRBD2 matches at 13 bases. Losses at the gene ends were 3 bases for V and 14 bases for J; bases not matched to a gene: 9. The length of the CDR3 is 15 residues. CDR1 is KGHDR, CDR2 SFDVKD, per germline. CDR3 bases: TGTGCCACCAGTGATGCCGGACTAGCGGGAGTGCAAAAGTTCTTC. Protein sequence: CATSDAGLAGVQKFF.

Ten or more counts support this clonotype. The chain is built from TRBV7-2 and TRBJ1-1; D gene unclear. Germline V lookup: CDR1 SGHTA, CDR2 FQGNSA. There are 13 residues in the CDR3. V lost 5 bases and J 0 bases, leaving 7 bases between the germline ends. Here the CDR3 DNA reads TGTGCCAGCAGCCGGTTTGTGAACACTGAAGCTTTCTTT. It translates to CASSRFVNTEAFF.

This clonotype was seen ten or more times. The chain carries TRBV12-3 or TRBV12-4 and TRBJ2-7; 9 bases agree with TRBD2. V dropped 3 bases and J dropped 2; count of bases not matched to a gene: 5. The CDR3 loop spans 15 amino acids. CDR3 amino acids: CASSFVLAGTYEQYF. The CDR3 nucleotides are TGTGCCAGCAGTTTTGTACTAGCGGGCACCTACGAGCAGTACTTC.

The genes are TRBV6-5 and TRBJ1-5; no clear D gene. The CDR3 spans 11 residues. Germline CDR1 and CDR2: MNHEY and SVGAGI. V lost 2 bases and J lost 11, with 7 bases in between. As DNA, the CDR3 is TGTGCCAGCAGTTACGGTGACGCCCAGCATTTT. This sequence encodes CASSYGDAQHF.

The sample holds many counts of this clonotype. The gene calls are TRBV19 and TRBJ1-1; D unclear. The V end was cut by 2 bases, the J end by 5 bases, with 12 bases between. Germline V gene lookup returns CDR1 LNHDA and CDR2 SQIVND (reference sequence). This CDR3 is built from 14 residues. DNA of the CDR3: TGTGCCAGTAGTATAAAAGGAGGGAGGACTGAAGCTTTCTTT. It specifies CASSIKGGRTEAFF.

The rearrangement links TRBV7-9 to TRBJ2-7; 7 nucleotides align to TRBD2. Germline CDR1 reads SEHNR; CDR2 reads FQNEAQ (reference sequence). The J segment lost 0 bases and the V segment lost 0 bases, leaving 5 bases of the junction unmatched. The CDR3 totals 16 residues. The CDR3 loop reads CASSLADGRISYEQYF. CDR3 nucleotides: TGTGCCAGCAGCTTAGCGGACGGGAGGATCTCCTACGAGCAGTACTTC.